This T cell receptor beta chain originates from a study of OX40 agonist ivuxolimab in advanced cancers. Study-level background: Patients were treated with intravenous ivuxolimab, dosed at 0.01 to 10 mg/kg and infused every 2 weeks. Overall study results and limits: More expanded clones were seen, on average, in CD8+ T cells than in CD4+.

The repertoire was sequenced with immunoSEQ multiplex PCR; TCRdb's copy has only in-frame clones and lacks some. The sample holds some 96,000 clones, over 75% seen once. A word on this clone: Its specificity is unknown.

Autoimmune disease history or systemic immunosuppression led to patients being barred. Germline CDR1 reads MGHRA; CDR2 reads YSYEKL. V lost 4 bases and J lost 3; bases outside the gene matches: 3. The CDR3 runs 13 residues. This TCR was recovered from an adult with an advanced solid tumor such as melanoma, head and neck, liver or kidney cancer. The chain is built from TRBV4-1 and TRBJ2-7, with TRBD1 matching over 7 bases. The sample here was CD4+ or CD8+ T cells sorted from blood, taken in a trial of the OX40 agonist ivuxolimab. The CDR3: CASSRDSLYEQYF. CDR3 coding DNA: TGCGCCAGCAGCCGGGACAGCCTCTACGAGCAGTACTTC.